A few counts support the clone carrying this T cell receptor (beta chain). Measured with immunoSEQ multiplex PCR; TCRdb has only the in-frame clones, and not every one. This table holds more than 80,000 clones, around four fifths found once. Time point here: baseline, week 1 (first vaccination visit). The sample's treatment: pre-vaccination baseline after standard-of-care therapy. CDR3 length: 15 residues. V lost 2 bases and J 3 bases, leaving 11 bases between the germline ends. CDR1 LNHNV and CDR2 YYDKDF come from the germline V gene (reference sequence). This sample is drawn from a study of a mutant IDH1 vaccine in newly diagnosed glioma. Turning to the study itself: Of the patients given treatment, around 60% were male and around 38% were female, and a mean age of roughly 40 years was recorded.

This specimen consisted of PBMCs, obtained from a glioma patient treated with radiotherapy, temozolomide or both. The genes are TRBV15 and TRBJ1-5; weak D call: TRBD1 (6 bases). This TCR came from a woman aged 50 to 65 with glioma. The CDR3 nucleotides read TGTGCCACCAGCAGAAATAGGGGGGACAATCAGCCCCAGCATTTT. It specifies CATSRNRGDNQPQHF.